This TCR beta chain was sequenced during a study of blood T cell repertoires in COVID-19. Study information: Specimens from acute and convalescent COVID-19 originated in the United States, Italy and Spain.

The germline V gene has CDR1 DFQATT and CDR2 SNEGSKA (reference sequence). The ends were cut back, 3 bases at V and 4 bases at J, with 4 bases in the middle. There are 10 residues in the CDR3. Assignment of participants to cohorts was predicated upon participant-reported clinical history. What the recovered Cohort 3 donors had was two negative PCRs, clearance, or symptom resolution. This clone showed up just once. Per the original methods: Amplification from reference gene primers served as the basis for estimated nucleated cell counts. The method was immunoSEQ multiplex PCR; TCRdb's version includes in-frame clones alone and lacks a portion of them. V and J calls and clone size are given by that table; D and trimming were obtained from the DNA. The sample has around 200,000 clones, approximately 90% seen once.

The receptor comes from a woman aged 18-29 years who had recovered from COVID-19. The rearrangement joins TRBV20-1 to TRBJ2-7; D uncertain. The sample was PBMCs or T cells enriched from blood (not recorded which). CDR3 DNA sequence: TGCAGTGCTAGCGCGTACGAGCAGTACTTC. Translated: CSASAYEQYF.